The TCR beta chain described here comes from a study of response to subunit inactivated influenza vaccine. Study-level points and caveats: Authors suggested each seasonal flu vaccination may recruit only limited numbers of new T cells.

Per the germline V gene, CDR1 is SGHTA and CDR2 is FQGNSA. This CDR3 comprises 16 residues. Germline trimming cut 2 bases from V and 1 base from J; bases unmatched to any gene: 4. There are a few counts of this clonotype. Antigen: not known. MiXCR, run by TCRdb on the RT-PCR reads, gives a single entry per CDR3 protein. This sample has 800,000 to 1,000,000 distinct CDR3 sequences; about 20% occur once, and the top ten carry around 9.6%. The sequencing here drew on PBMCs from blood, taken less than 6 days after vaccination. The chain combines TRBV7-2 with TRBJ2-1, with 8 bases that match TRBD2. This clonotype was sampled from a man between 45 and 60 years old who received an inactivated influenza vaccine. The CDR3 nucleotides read TGTGCCAGCAGCTTATATCCGGGAGGGTCCTACAATGAGCAGTTCTTC. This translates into CASSLYPGGSYNEQFF.